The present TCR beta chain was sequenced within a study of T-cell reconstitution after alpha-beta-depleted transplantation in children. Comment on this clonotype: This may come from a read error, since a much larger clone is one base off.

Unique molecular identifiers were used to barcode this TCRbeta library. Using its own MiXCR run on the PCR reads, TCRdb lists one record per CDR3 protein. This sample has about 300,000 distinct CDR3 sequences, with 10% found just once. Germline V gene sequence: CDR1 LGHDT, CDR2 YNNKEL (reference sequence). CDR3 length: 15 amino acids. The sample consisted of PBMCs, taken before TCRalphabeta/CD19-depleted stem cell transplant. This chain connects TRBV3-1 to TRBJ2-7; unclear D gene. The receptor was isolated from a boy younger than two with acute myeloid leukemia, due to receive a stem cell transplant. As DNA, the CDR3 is TGTGCCACCAGCCAAGATCAACTTGGGACCTACGAGCAGTACTTC. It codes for CATSQDQLGTYEQYF.